This entry lists 9 T cell receptor beta chains sequenced from one sample in a study of cytomegalovirus exposure and HLA in healthy donors. Profiled with immunoSEQ multiplex PCR; TCRdb holds only in-frame clones, not every one. The table records a few hundred thousand clones, roughly 83% of them present only once. Sequenced material: PBMCs. The receptors originated from a woman in her thirties in good health and CMV-seropositive.

The chain uses TRBV7-3 and TRBJ2-1, with TRBD2 identical over 14 bases. CDR1 and CDR2 from the germline V gene are SGHTA and FQGTGA. CDR3 length equals 14 residues. V trimming: 5 bases; J trimming: 12 bases; junction bases outside the gene matches: 6. The CDR3 region is CASSPGTSGSGQFF. In DNA, the CDR3 is TGTGCCAGCAGCCCCGGGACTAGCGGGAGCGGGCAGTTCTTC.

This chain joins TRBV7-2 and TRBJ2-7; 8 bases line up with TRBD2. With V trimmed by 3 bases and J by 6 bases, 4 bases remained unmatched. Germline lookup yields CDR1 SGHTA and CDR2 FQGNSA. The CDR3 contains 13 residues. The CDR3 protein is CASSFSGTTEQYF. In DNA, the CDR3 is TGTGCCAGCAGCTTTAGCGGGACTACCGAGCAGTACTTC.

V gene TRBV30 combines with J gene TRBJ2-2; 7 nucleotides match TRBD2. V shed 2 bases, J shed 6 bases, and the junction held 3 bases outside the gene matches. The germline CDR1 and CDR2 sequences are GTSNPN and SVGIG (reference sequence). The CDR3 spans 13 residues. CDR3 nucleotides: TGTGCCTGGAGTACCGGGGGGTCCGGGGAGCTGTTTTTT. As protein: CAWSTGGSGELFF.

The V and J genes are TRBV12-2 and TRBJ1-3; the table's D call TRBD1 went unverified against the DNA. TRBV12-2 is classified as a pseudogene. This CDR3 spans 15 amino acids. CDR3 bases: TGTGCAAGTCGCTTAGGGGACAACTCTGGAAACACCATATATTTT. It yields the protein CASRLGDNSGNTIYF.

V gene TRBV5-1 combines with J gene TRBJ2-1, with D maybe TRBD2 (5 bases). Deletions cut 2 bases from V and 8 bases from J, with 14 bases between. The CDR3 sequence is 14 residues long. Germline-derived CDR1 and CDR2 are SGHRS and YFSETQ. This CDR3 reads CASSFGLFGDEQFF. DNA of the CDR3: TGCGCCAGCAGCTTCGGACTTTTTGGCGATGAGCAGTTCTTC.

This clone occurred many times. This sequence joins TRBV18 and TRBJ2-7, with D possibly TRBD1 on 6 matching bases. V was cut by 5 bases and J by 6 bases, with 14 bases left in between. There are 13 residues in the CDR3. In germline, CDR1 is KGHSH, CDR2 LQKENI. For the CDR3, the DNA is TGTGCCAGCTCAAGGGACATTCACGGCGAGCAGTACTTC. Translating gives CASSRDIHGEQYF.

In its sample, this clone was seen a few times. The gene calls are TRBV11-2 and TRBJ1-1; D might be TRBD1 (6 bases). V gave up 2 bases and J gave up 3 bases, with 13 bases separating them. The CDR3 has 15 residues. CDR1 and CDR2 (germline): SGHAT, FQNNGV. CDR3 sequence (DNA): TGTGCCAGCAGCTTAAGGGGGATCCTCTACACTGAAGCTTTCTTT. Translated, it gives CASSLRGILYTEAFF.

The V call is TRBV30, the J call TRBJ2-1, with D tentatively TRBD2 (5 bases). The V gene lost 1 base and the J gene lost 3 bases, with 7 bases spanning the gap. The CDR3 loop spans 13 amino acids. The V gene's germline CDR1 is GTSNPN and CDR2 SVGIG (reference sequence). The DNA for the CDR3 is TGTGCCTGGAGTGCCGGACTCTACAATGAGCAGTTCTTC. As protein: CAWSAGLYNEQFF.

The chain couples TRBV30 to TRBJ2-1; D may be TRBD2 (6 bases). Germline CDR1 reads GTSNPN; CDR2 reads SVGIG (reference sequence). The ends were cut back, 1 base at V and 0 bases at J, with 10 bases in the middle. The CDR3 spans 15 residues. This CDR3 reads CAWSGDGSSYNEQFF. The CDR3 DNA reads TGTGCCTGGAGTGGGGACGGGAGCTCCTACAATGAGCAGTTCTTC.